The clone carrying this T cell receptor beta chain was found once. TCR beta chains were sequenced at survey level with immunoSEQ. Profiling relied on immunoSEQ multiplex PCR, and the TCRdb table lists in-frame clones only, not all of them. The sample includes tens of thousands of clones, around 93% of them seen just once. Germline CDR1 reads MGHRA; CDR2 reads YSYEKL. The CDR3 is made up of 14 amino acids. V lost 1 base and J 2 bases, leaving 9 bases between the germline ends. Sequencing input: PBMCs. The TCR was taken from a man aged 35-49 years with rheumatoid arthritis. The chain recombines TRBV4-1 with TRBJ2-7; D call uncertain. CDR3 sequence (DNA): TGCGCCAGCAGCCAAGTCTACAGCGCCTACGAGCAGTACTTC. As protein: CASSQVYSAYEQYF.